The following is a T cell receptor (beta chain) sequence with its context. CDR3 length: 14 residues. Germline CDR1 reads KGHSH; CDR2 reads LQKENI. Unmatched junction bases numbered 5, after V lost 3 bases and J lost 5 bases. As handled by the study authors: Amplified reference gene primers provided the basis for estimating nucleated cell counts. The method was immunoSEQ multiplex PCR; TCRdb's version includes in-frame clones alone and lacks a portion of them. V and J calls and clone size are those listed in that table; D and trimming were worked out from the DNA. The sample shows roughly 200,000 clones, 70% to 90% of them seen only once. The sample belongs to a study of blood T cell repertoires in COVID-19. As for the study in general: Sample material is recorded as cDNA or gDNA derived from T cells, B-cell-depleted T cells, or PBMCs.

The J gene is TRBJ2-5, the V gene TRBV18, with TRBD1 matching over 8 bases. What was sequenced was peripheral blood. The sequence came from a young woman with active or convalescent COVID-19. The CDR3 here is CASSPTGDGETQYF. The DNA for the CDR3 is TGTGCCAGCTCACCGACAGGGGATGGGGAGACCCAGTACTTC.